These T cell receptor beta chains were read from a single sample in a study of control samples from healthy donors and cancer patients. Profiling relied on immunoSEQ multiplex PCR, and the TCRdb table lists in-frame clones only, not all of them. The sample consists of about 160,000 clones, roughly 95% of them appearing once. Sample: blood. These receptors were obtained from a woman aged 25 to 39 in good health. Both conserved end residues are part of each CDR3. The D gene is left open where the match is weak. Size is stated for part of the rows, as once, few or many counts, or as a class when the clone is expanded.

clone_size: -; d_call: -; j_call: TRBJ1-6; v_call: TRBV30; cdr3_nt: TGTGCCTGGAGTGCCGCCGGGACATTATGGTCACCCCTCCACTTT; cdr3_aa: CAWSAAGTLWSPLHF
clone_size: -; d_call: TRBD2; j_call: TRBJ2-1; v_call: TRBV7-2; cdr3_nt: TGTGCCAGCAGCCCGCGGACTAGCGGGAGAGATGAGCAGTTCTTC; cdr3_aa: CASSPRTSGRDEQFF
clone_size: -; d_call: -; j_call: TRBJ2-5; v_call: TRBV5-1; cdr3_nt: TGCGCCAGCAGCTTGGCGGAGACCCAGTACTTC; cdr3_aa: CASSLAETQYF
clone_size: -; d_call: -; j_call: TRBJ2-2; v_call: TRBV29-1; cdr3_nt: TGCAGCGTTGTTGACAGTAACACCGGGGAGCTGTTTTTT; cdr3_aa: CSVVDSNTGELFF
clone_size: -; d_call: -; j_call: TRBJ2-7; v_call: TRBV6-5; cdr3_nt: TGTGCCAGCAGGATGACAGGCACCTACGAGCAGTACTTC; cdr3_aa: CASRMTGTYEQYF
clone_size: once; d_call: -; j_call: TRBJ1-4; v_call: TRBV6-6; cdr3_nt: TGTGCCAGCGGCACGGGTAGTGAAAAACTGTTTTTT; cdr3_aa: CASGTGSEKLFF
clone_size: -; d_call: -; j_call: TRBJ2-1; v_call: TRBV6-5; cdr3_nt: TGTGCCAGCAGTTACTCGAACAGTTTGAATGAGCAGTTCTTC; cdr3_aa: CASSYSNSLNEQFF
clone_size: -; d_call: -; j_call: TRBJ1-2; v_call: TRBV6-5; cdr3_nt: TGTGCCAGCAGGGTGCGGGACTATGGCTACACCTTC; cdr3_aa: CASRVRDYGYTF
clone_size: -; d_call: -; j_call: TRBJ2-3; v_call: TRBV6-5; cdr3_nt: TGTGCCAGCGGACAACAAACGACAGATACGCAGTATTTT; cdr3_aa: CASGQQTTDTQYF
clone_size: -; d_call: -; j_call: TRBJ1-5; v_call: TRBV3-1/TRBV3-2; cdr3_nt: TGTGCCAGCAGCCAAAAGGGACCAGGCGGCAATCAGCCCCAGCATTTT; cdr3_aa: CASSQKGPGGNQPQHF
clone_size: once; d_call: TRBD1; j_call: TRBJ2-3; v_call: TRBV18; cdr3_nt: TGTGCCAGCTCACCACGGGGGACAGGGGCAACTAATACGCAGTATTTT; cdr3_aa: CASSPRGTGATNTQYF
clone_size: -; d_call: TRBD2; j_call: TRBJ2-1; v_call: TRBV6-5; cdr3_nt: TGTGCCATCTTCGGACTAGCGGGAACTGAGCAGTTCTTC; cdr3_aa: CAIFGLAGTEQFF
clone_size: -; d_call: TRBD2; j_call: TRBJ2-3; v_call: TRBV5-1; cdr3_nt: TGCGCCAGCAGCCCCGGTGGGATCGGACTAGCGGGGGGGCGGGGCACAGATACGCAGTATTTT; cdr3_aa: CASSPGGIGLAGGRGTDTQYF
clone_size: -; d_call: TRBD1; j_call: TRBJ2-1; v_call: TRBV18; cdr3_nt: TGTGCCAGCTCATCATTCGGGACAGGGGATTACAATGAGCAGTTCTTC; cdr3_aa: CASSSFGTGDYNEQFF
clone_size: -; d_call: TRBD1; j_call: TRBJ2-7; v_call: TRBV7-8; cdr3_nt: TGTGCCAGCAGCCAAAGGACAGGGACGGGCTACGAGCAGTACTTC; cdr3_aa: CASSQRTGTGYEQYF
clone_size: -; d_call: -; j_call: TRBJ2-5; v_call: TRBV7-2; cdr3_nt: TGTGCCAGCAGCTTCCAAAGTTGGTACCAAGAGACCCAGTACTTC; cdr3_aa: CASSFQSWYQETQYF
clone_size: -; d_call: TRBD1; j_call: TRBJ1-3; v_call: TRBV29-1; cdr3_nt: TGCAGCGTTGAAGGGAGGGGGCGGACTGGAAACACCATATATTTT; cdr3_aa: CSVEGRGRTGNTIYF
clone_size: -; d_call: TRBD1; j_call: TRBJ1-5; v_call: TRBV28; cdr3_nt: TGTGCCAGCAGCCACCGGACAGGGGCTCAGCCCCAGCATTTT; cdr3_aa: CASSHRTGAQPQHF
clone_size: -; d_call: TRBD1; j_call: TRBJ2-1; v_call: TRBV30; cdr3_nt: TGTGCCTGGAGTACCGGACAGGGAACAACGGAGGAGCAGTTCTTC; cdr3_aa: CAWSTGQGTTEEQFF
clone_size: -; d_call: TRBD1; j_call: TRBJ1-5; v_call: TRBV6-5; cdr3_nt: TGTGCCAGCAGGCCAGACAGGGGGTATCAGCCCCAGCATTTT; cdr3_aa: CASRPDRGYQPQHF